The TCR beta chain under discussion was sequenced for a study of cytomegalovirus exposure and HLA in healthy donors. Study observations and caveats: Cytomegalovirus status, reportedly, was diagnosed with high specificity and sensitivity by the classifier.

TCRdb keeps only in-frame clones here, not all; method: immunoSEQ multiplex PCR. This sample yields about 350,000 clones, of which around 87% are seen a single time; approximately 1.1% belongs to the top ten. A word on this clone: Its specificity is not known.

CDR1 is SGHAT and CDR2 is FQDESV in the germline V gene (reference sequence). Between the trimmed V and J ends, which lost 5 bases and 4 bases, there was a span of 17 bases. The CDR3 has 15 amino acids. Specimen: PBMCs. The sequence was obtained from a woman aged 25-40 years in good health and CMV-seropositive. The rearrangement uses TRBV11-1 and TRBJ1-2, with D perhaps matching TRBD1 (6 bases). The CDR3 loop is CASSPRQDLIYGYTF. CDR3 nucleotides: TGTGCCAGCAGCCCACGACAGGATTTGATCTATGGCTACACCTTC.